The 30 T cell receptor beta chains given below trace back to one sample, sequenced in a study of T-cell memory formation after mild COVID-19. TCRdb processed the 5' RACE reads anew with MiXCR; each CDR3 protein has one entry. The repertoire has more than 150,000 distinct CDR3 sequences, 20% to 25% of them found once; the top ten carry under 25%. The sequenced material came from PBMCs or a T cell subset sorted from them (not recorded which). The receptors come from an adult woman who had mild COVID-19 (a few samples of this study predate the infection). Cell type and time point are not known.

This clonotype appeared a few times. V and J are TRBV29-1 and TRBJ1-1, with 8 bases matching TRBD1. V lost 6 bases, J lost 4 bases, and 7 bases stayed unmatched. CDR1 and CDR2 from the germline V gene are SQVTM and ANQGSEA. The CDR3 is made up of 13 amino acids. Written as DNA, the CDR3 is TGCAGCGTCCTCCCAGGGGGCATCACTGAAGCTTTCTTT. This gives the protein CSVLPGGITEAFF.

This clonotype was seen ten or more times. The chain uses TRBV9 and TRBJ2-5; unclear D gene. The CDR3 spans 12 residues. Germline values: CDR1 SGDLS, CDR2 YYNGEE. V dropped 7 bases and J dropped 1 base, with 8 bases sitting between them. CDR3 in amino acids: CASGSGQETQYF. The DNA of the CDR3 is TGTGCCAGCGGAAGTGGCCAAGAGACCCAGTACTTC.

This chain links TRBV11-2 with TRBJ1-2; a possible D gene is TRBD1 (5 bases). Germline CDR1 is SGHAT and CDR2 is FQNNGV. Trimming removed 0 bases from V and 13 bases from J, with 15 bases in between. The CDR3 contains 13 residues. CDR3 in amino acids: CASSLEVREGRTF. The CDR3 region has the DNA TGTGCCAGCAGCTTAGAGGTCAGGGAAGGTCGCACCTTC.

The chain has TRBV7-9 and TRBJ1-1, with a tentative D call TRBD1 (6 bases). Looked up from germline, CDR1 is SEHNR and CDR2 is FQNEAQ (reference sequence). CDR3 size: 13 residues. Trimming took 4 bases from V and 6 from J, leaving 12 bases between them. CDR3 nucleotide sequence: TGTGCCAGCAGCTCCGACGGACAGTCTGAAGCTTTCTTT. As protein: CASSSDGQSEAFF. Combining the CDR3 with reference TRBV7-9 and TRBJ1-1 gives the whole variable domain DTGVSQNPRHKITKRGQNVTFRCDPISEHNRLYWYRQTLGQGPEFLTYFQNEAQLEKSRLLSDRFSAERPKGSFSTLEIQRTEQGDSAMYLCASSSDGQSEAFFGQGTRLTVV.

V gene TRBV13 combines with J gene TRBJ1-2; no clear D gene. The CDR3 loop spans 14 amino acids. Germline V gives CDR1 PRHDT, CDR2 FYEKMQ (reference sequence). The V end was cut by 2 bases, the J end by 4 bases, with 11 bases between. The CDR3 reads CASSLNRLGYGYTF. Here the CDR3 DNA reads TGTGCCAGCAGCTTAAACCGCCTGGGCTATGGCTACACCTTC.

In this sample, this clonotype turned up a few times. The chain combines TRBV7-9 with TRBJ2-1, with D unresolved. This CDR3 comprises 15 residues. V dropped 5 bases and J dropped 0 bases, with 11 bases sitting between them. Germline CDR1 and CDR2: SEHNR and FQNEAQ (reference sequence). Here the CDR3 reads CASSPPLVSYNEQFF. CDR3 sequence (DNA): TGTGCCAGCAGCCCTCCCCTGGTCTCCTACAATGAGCAGTTCTTC.

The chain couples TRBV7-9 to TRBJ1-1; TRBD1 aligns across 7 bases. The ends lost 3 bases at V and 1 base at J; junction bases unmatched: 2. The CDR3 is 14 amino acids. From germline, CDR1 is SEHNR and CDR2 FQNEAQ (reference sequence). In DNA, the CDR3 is TGTGCCAGCAGCTTCGCAGGGGGGAACACTGAAGCTTTCTTT. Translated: CASSFAGGNTEAFF. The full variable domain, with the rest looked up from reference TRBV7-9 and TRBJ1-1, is DTGVSQNPRHKITKRGQNVTFRCDPISEHNRLYWYRQTLGQGPEFLTYFQNEAQLEKSRLLSDRFSAERPKGSFSTLEIQRTEQGDSAMYLCASSFAGGNTEAFFGQGTRLTVV.

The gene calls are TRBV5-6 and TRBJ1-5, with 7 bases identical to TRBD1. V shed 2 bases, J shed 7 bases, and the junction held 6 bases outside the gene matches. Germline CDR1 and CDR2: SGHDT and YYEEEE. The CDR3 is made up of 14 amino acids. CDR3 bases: TGTGCCAGCAGCTTTGGGACAGCGAAACAGCCCCAGCATTTT. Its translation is CASSFGTAKQPQHF.

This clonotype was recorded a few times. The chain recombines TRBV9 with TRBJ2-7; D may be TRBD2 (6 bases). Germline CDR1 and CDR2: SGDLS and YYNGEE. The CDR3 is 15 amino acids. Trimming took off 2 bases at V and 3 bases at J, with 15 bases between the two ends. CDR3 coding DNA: TGTGCCAGCAGCGTGGGGGGTGACAGAATCTACGAGCAGTACTTC. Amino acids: CASSVGGDRIYEQYF.

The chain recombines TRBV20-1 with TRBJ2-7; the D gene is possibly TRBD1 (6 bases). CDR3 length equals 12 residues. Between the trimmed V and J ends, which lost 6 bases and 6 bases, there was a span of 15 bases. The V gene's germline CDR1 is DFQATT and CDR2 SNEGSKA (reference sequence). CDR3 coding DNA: TGCAGTGCCGGTACACCAGGGGCCGAGCAGTACTTC. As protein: CSAGTPGAEQYF.

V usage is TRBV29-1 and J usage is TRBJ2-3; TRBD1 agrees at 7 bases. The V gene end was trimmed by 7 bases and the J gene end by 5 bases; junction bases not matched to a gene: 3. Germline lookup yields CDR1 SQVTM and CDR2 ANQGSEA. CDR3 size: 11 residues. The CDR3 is CSGQGEDTQYF. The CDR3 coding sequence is TGCAGCGGCCAGGGGGAAGATACGCAGTATTTT.

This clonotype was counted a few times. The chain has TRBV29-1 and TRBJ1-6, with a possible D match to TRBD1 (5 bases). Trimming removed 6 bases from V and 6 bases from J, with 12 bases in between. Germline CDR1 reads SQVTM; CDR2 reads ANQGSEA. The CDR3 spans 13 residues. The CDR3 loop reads CSVGDGTNSPLHF. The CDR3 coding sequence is TGCAGCGTGGGGGACGGTACTAATTCACCCCTCCACTTT. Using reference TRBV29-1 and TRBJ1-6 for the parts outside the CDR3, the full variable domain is SAVISQKPSRDICQRGTSLTIQCQVDSQVTMMFWYRQQPGQSLTLIATANQGSEATYESGFVIDKFPISRPNLTFSTLTVSNMSPEDSSIYLCSVGDGTNSPLHFGNGTRLTVT.

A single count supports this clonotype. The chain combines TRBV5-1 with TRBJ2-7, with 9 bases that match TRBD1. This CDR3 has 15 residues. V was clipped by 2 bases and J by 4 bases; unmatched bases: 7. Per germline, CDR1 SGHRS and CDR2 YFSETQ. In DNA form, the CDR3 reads TGCGCCAGCAGCTTTGGGGACAGGGAATCATACGAGCAGTACTTC. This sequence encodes CASSFGDRESYEQYF. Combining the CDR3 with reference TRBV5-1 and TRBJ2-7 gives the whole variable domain KAGVTQTPRYLIKTRGQQVTLSCSPISGHRSVSWYQQTPGQGLQFLFEYFSETQRNKGNFPGRFSGRQFSNSRSEMNVSTLELGDSALYLCASSFGDRESYEQYFGPGTRLTVT.

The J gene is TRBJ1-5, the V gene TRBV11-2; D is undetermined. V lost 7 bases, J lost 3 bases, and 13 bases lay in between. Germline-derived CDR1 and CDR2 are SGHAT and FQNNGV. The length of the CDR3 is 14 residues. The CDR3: CASTKDGVNQPQHF. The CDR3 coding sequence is TGTGCCAGCACCAAGGACGGGGTCAATCAGCCCCAGCATTTT.

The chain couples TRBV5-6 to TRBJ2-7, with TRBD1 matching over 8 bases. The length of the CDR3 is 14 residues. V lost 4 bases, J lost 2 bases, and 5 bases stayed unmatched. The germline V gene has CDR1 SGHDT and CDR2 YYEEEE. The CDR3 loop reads CASSETGDAYEQYF. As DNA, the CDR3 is TGTGCCAGCAGCGAGACAGGGGATGCCTACGAGCAGTACTTC.

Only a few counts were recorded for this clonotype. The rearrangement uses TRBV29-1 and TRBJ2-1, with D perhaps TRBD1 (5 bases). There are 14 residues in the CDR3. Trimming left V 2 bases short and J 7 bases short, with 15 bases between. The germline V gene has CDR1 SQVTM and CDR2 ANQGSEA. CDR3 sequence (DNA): TGCAGCGTTGAATCAGGGTTTGCCGAGAATGAGCAGTTCTTC. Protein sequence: CSVESGFAENEQFF.

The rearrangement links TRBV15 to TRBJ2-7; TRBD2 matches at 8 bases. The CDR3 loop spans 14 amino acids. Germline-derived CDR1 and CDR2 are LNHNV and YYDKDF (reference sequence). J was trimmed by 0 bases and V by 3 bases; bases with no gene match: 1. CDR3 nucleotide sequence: TGTGCCACCAGCAGTAGCGGGAACTCCTACGAGCAGTACTTC. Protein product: CATSSSGNSYEQYF.

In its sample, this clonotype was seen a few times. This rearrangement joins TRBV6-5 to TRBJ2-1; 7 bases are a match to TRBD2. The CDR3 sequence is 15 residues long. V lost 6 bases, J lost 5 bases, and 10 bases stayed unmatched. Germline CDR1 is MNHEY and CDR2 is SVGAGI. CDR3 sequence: CASSATGGPNNEQFF. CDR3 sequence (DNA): TGTGCCAGCAGCGCTACGGGAGGACCCAACAATGAGCAGTTCTTC.

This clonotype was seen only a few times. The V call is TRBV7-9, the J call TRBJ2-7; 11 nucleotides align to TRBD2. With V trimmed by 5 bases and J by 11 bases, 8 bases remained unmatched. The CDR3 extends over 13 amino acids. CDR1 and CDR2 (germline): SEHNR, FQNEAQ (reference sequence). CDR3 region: CASSMGLAEMKYF. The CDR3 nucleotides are TGTGCCAGCAGCATGGGACTAGCGGAAATGAAGTACTTC.

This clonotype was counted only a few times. CDR3 sequence reads: CASSRLGAYEQYF. The CDR3 nucleotides read TGTGCCAGCAGCCGACTAGGGGCCTACGAGCAGTACTTC. The V and J genes are TRBV14 and TRBJ2-7, with D tentatively TRBD2 (6 bases). CDR3 size: 13 residues. V lost 4 bases, J lost 2 bases, and 9 bases lay in between. The V gene's germline CDR1 is SGHDN and CDR2 FVKESK.

The CDR3 bases are TGTGCCAGCAGTTCTTCAGGGAATGAGCAGTTCTTC. It codes for CASSSSGNEQFF. The genes are TRBV12-3 or TRBV12-4 and TRBJ2-1; D might be TRBD1 (5 bases). The CDR3 has 12 residues. The germline V and J ends were trimmed by 4 bases and 7 bases, with 8 bases remaining between them.

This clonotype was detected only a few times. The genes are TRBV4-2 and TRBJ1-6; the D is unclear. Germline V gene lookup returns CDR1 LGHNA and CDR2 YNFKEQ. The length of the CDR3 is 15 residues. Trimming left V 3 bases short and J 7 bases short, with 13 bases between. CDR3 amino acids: CASSHTLGENSPLHF. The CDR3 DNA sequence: TGTGCCAGCAGCCACACCTTGGGAGAGAATTCACCCCTCCACTTT.

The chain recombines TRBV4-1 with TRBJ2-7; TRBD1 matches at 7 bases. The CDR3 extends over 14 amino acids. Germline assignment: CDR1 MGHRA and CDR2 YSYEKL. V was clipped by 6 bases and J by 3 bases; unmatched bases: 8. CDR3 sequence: CASRRNRDSYEQYF. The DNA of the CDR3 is TGCGCCAGCAGACGCAACCGGGACAGCTACGAGCAGTACTTC.

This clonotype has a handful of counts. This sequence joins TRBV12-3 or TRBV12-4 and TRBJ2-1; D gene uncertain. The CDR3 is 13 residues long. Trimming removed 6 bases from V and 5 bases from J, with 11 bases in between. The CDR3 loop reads CASRSTGHNEQFF. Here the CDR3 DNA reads TGTGCCAGCAGATCTACCGGGCACAATGAGCAGTTCTTC.

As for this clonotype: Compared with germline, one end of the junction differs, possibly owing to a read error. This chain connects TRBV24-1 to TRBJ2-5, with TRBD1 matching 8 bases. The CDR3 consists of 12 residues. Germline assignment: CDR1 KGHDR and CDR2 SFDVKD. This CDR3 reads CATSETGAAINF. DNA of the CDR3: TGTGCCACCAGCGAGACAGGGGCCGCTATTAACTTC.

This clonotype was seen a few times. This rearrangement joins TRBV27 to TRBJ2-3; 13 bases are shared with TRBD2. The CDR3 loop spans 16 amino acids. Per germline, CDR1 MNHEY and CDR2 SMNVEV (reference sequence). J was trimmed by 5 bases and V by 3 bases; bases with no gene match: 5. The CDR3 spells CASSLRTSGGEDTQYF. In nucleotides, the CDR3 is TGTGCCAGCAGTTTGCGGACTAGCGGGGGAGAAGATACGCAGTATTTT.

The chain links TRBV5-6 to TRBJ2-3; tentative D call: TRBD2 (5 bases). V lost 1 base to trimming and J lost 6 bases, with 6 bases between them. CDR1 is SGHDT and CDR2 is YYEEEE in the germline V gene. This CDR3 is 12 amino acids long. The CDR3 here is CASSLRRDTQYF. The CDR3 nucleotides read TGTGCCAGCAGCTTGAGGAGGGATACGCAGTATTTT. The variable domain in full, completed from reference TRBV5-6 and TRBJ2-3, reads DAGVTQSPTHLIKTRGQQVTLRCSPKSGHDTVSWYQQALGQGPQFIFQYYEEEERQRGNFPDRFSGHQFPNYSSELNVNALLLGDSALYLCASSLRRDTQYFGPGTRLTVL.

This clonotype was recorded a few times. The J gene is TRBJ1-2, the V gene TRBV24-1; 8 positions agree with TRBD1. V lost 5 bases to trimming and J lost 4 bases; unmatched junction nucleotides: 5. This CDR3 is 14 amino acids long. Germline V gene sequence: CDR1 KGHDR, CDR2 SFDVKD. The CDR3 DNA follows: TGTGCCACCAGTGGGACAGGGTCGCCCTATGGCTACACCTTC. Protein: CATSGTGSPYGYTF.

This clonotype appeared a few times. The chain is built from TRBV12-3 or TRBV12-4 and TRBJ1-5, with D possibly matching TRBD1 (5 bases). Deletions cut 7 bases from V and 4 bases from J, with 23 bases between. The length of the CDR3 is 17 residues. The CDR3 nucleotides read TGTGCCAGCACCGTGCTGATTTGGGGACCTGGTAATCAGCCCCAGCATTTT. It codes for CASTVLIWGPGNQPQHF.

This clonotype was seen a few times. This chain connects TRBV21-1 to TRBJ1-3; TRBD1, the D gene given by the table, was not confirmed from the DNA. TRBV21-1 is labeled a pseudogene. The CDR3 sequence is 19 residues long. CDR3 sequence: CASSKTGVEDREDGNTIYF. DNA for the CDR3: TGTGCCAGCAGCAAAACGGGGGTTGAAGACAGGGAAGATGGAAACACCATATATTTT.